These 21 T cell receptor beta chains originate from one sample sequenced in a study of T cell responses to AZD1222 COVID-19 vaccine. TCRdb's copy holds only in-frame clones and misses some; the assay was immunoSEQ multiplex PCR. The sample holds approximately 140,000 clones, approximately 93% seen once. Here the sequenced sample was peripheral blood, taken on day 0 of MenACWY control vaccination. The receptors shown here come from an adult in good health.

V is TRBV5-1 and J is TRBJ1-1, with D perhaps matching TRBD1 (6 bases). Deletions cut 6 bases from V and 0 bases from J, with 12 bases between. Germline V CDR1 and CDR2: SGHRS, YFSETQ. The CDR3 length is 14 residues. The CDR3 protein is CASNGGYMNTEAFF. CDR3 DNA: TGCGCCAGCAACGGGGGCTATATGAACACTGAAGCTTTCTTT.

This chain uses TRBV11-2 with TRBJ2-7; D not resolved. Germline values: CDR1 SGHAT, CDR2 FQNNGV. Deletions cut 4 bases from V and 0 bases from J, with 7 bases between. The CDR3 length is 13 residues. The CDR3 DNA reads TGTGCCAGCAGCTCCCGGGTCTCCTACGAGCAGTACTTC. This encodes CASSSRVSYEQYF.

The chain recombines TRBV5-6 with TRBJ1-2; a possible D gene is TRBD1 (5 bases). The CDR3 totals 17 residues. V was trimmed by 1 base and J by 7 bases, leaving 23 bases between them. In germline, CDR1 is SGHDT, CDR2 YYEEEE. This chain's CDR3 is CASSLRWEGDSGFGYTF. In nucleotides, the CDR3 is TGTGCCAGCAGCTTGCGTTGGGAAGGGGATTCCGGATTTGGCTACACCTTC.

This clone has more than one count but fewer than ten. The chain links TRBV9 to TRBJ2-6; D is unclear. Trimming took 3 bases from V and 1 from J, leaving 8 bases between them. The CDR3 extends over 15 amino acids. CDR1 is SGDLS and CDR2 is YYNGEE in the germline V gene. This CDR3 reads CASSALGSGANVLTF. The CDR3 DNA sequence: TGTGCCAGCAGCGCCCTGGGGTCTGGGGCCAACGTCCTGACTTTC. The full variable domain, its missing parts supplied by reference TRBV9 and TRBJ2-6, is DSGVTQTPKHLITATGQRVTLRCSPRSGDLSVYWYQQSLDQGLQFLIQYYNGEERAKGNILERFSAQQFPDLHSELNLSSLELGDSALYFCASSALGSGANVLTFGAGSRLTVL.

The sample holds one count of this clone. The gene calls are TRBV2 and TRBJ2-7; 7 nucleotides line up with TRBD2. Germline V gene data show CDR1 as SNHLY and CDR2 as FYNNEI. V was clipped by 7 bases and J by 2 bases; unmatched bases: 11. The CDR3 sequence is 15 residues long. The CDR3 is CASTEGLAVTYEQYF. DNA for the CDR3: TGTGCCAGCACCGAAGGGCTAGCGGTTACCTACGAGCAGTACTTC.

The V gene is TRBV19, the J gene TRBJ2-7; 9 bases match TRBD2. V lost 9 bases, J lost 0 bases, and 3 bases stayed unmatched. CDR3 length equals 13 residues. CDR1 and CDR2 (germline): LNHDA, SQIVND (reference sequence). As DNA, the CDR3 is TGTGCCAGCCGGACTAGCGCCTCCTACGAGCAGTACTTC. This codes for CASRTSASYEQYF.

The table lists this clone with a few counts. The J gene is TRBJ1-6, the V gene TRBV15; D not resolved. CDR1 LNHNV and CDR2 YYDKDF come from the germline V gene (reference sequence). The CDR3 extends over 12 amino acids. The ends were cut back, 6 bases at V and 10 bases at J, with 10 bases in the middle. CDR3 loop: CATRGYGSPLHF. CDR3 coding DNA: TGTGCCACCAGGGGGTATGGCTCACCCCTCCACTTT. Supplemented by reference TRBV15 and TRBJ1-6, the full variable domain reads DAMVIQNPRYQVTQFGKPVTLSCSQTLNHNVMYWYQQKSSQAPKLLFHYYDKDFNNEADTPDNFQSRRPNTSFCFLDIRSPGLGDTAMYLCATRGYGSPLHFGNGTRLTVT.

This chain links TRBV7-2 with TRBJ1-1; D is ambiguous. This CDR3 has 14 residues. The V end lost 2 bases, the J end lost 1 base, and 8 bases lay between the germline ends. Germline V gives CDR1 SGHTA, CDR2 FQGNSA. The CDR3 reads CASSLTSWNTEAFF. The CDR3 nucleotides are TGTGCCAGCAGCTTAACATCATGGAACACTGAAGCTTTCTTT.

V gene TRBV11-3 combines with J gene TRBJ2-3, with D perhaps matching TRBD1 or TRBD2 (5 bases each). V gave up 0 bases and J gave up 11 bases, with 9 bases separating them. The CDR3 consists of 12 residues. Germline V lookup: CDR1 SGHNT, CDR2 YENEEA. CDR3 DNA: TGTGCCAGCAGCTTAGATCTGGGACGGCAGTATTTT. This sequence encodes CASSLDLGRQYF.

CDR3 region: CASSYRDRAYNEQFF. The DNA for the CDR3 is TGTGCCAGCAGCTACCGGGACAGGGCCTACAATGAGCAGTTCTTC. The V gene is TRBV7-2, the J gene TRBJ2-1, with 9 bases identical to TRBD1. The CDR3 consists of 15 residues. J gave up 2 bases and V 4 bases, and 3 bases lay outside the gene matches. The germline CDR1 and CDR2 sequences are SGHTA and FQGNSA.

Of note for this clone: This CDR3 is missing its conserved last phenylalanine or tryptophan, likely due to a read error. The DNA is left out, because the CDR3 cannot be placed on it with certainty; the CDR3 is given as TCRdb lists it. CDR3 in amino acids: CAWVPRMLFP. The chain couples TRBV30 to TRBJ2-7; the DNA was not compared with TRBD2, the D call given in the table. The V gene's germline CDR1 is GTSNPN and CDR2 SVGIG (reference sequence). Inclusive of both ends, the CDR3 amounts to 10 amino acids.

The rearrangement links TRBV20-1 to TRBJ2-3; D is ambiguous. V was clipped by 6 bases and J by 2 bases, with 6 bases between them. Germline lookup yields CDR1 DFQATT and CDR2 SNEGSKA (reference sequence). This CDR3 contains 11 residues. The CDR3, as DNA: TGCAGTGCCCAGAACACAGATACGCAGTATTTT. It codes for CSAQNTDTQYF.

This rearrangement joins TRBV27 to TRBJ2-7; D gene unclear. The CDR3 spans 12 residues. Germline CDR1 is MNHEY and CDR2 is SMNVEV (reference sequence). V lost 4 bases and J 4 bases, leaving 8 bases between the germline ends. The chain's CDR3 is CASSSGYYEQYF. The CDR3 nucleotides are TGTGCCAGCAGTTCCGGCTATTACGAGCAGTACTTC.

This clone has just a few counts. DNA of the CDR3: TGTGCCAGCAGCTCCGGACTAGCGGGAGCTCGGAATGAGCAGTTCTTC. Translation: CASSSGLAGARNEQFF. The J gene is TRBJ2-1, the V gene TRBV7-9; 13 bases are shared with TRBD2. There are 16 residues in the CDR3. CDR1 is SEHNR and CDR2 is FQNEAQ in the germline V gene (reference sequence). The V segment lost 4 bases and the J segment 7 bases; nucleotides outside the gene matches: 7. Looking up the rest from reference TRBV7-9 and TRBJ2-1 gives the full variable domain: DTGVSQNPRHKITKRGQNVTFRCDPISEHNRLYWYRQTLGQGPEFLTYFQNEAQLEKSRLLSDRFSAERPKGSFSTLEIQRTEQGDSAMYLCASSSGLAGARNEQFFGPGTRLTVL.

V gene TRBV7-9 combines with J gene TRBJ1-2, with TRBD1 as a possible D gene (5 bases). This CDR3 has 13 amino acids. V gave up 1 base and J gave up 8 bases, with 11 bases separating them. Per the germline V gene, CDR1 is SEHNR and CDR2 is FQNEAQ (reference sequence). CDR3 in amino acids: CASSLGGSGGYTF. CDR3 bases: TGTGCCAGCAGCTTAGGGGGGAGCGGCGGCTACACCTTC. Supplemented by reference TRBV7-9 and TRBJ1-2, the full variable domain reads DTGVSQNPRHKITKRGQNVTFRCDPISEHNRLYWYRQTLGQGPEFLTYFQNEAQLEKSRLLSDRFSAERPKGSFSTLEIQRTEQGDSAMYLCASSLGGSGGYTFGSGTRLTVV.

The chain has TRBV7-6 and TRBJ2-7; 7 bases line up with TRBD2. Germline CDR1 SGHVS, CDR2 FNYEAQ. J gave up 5 bases and V 1 base, and 11 bases lay outside the gene matches. This CDR3 contains 16 residues. The CDR3 nucleotides read TGTGCCAGCAGCTTAGACGGGAGGCCCGTTGACGACGAGCAGTACTTC. This translates into CASSLDGRPVDDEQYF.

Of note for this clone: The identical CDR3 is also encoded by other nucleotide sequences in the sample. The chain is built from TRBV9 and TRBJ1-6; D remains unclear. CDR1 is SGDLS and CDR2 is YYNGEE in the germline V gene. There are 13 residues in the CDR3. Trimming cost V 0 bases and J 6 bases, with 4 bases left between them. In DNA, the CDR3 is TGTGCCAGCAGCGTAGGTGGTAATTCACCCCTCCACTTT. Translation: CASSVGGNSPLHF.

The chain combines TRBV7-8 with TRBJ1-6, with TRBD1 matching 8 bases. CDR1 SGHVS and CDR2 FQNEAQ come from the germline V gene. After removal of 5 bases from V and 10 bases from J, the junction contained 10 bases not matched to a gene. This CDR3 region has 15 residues. The CDR3 here is CASSLVGQGGSPLHF. Here the CDR3 DNA reads TGTGCCAGCAGCCTCGTAGGACAGGGTGGGTCACCCCTCCACTTT.

This clone appeared once. This chain joins TRBV9 and TRBJ2-2; D remains ambiguous. The CDR3 is made up of 14 amino acids. V dropped 0 bases and J dropped 3 bases, with 6 bases sitting between them. Germline V CDR1 and CDR2: SGDLS, YYNGEE. The CDR3 protein is CASSVDGHTGELFF. CDR3 coding DNA: TGTGCCAGCAGCGTAGACGGGCACACCGGGGAGCTGTTTTTT.

There are a few counts of this clone. The chain is built from TRBV3-1 (or the pseudogene TRBV3-2) and TRBJ2-5; D is ambiguous. The CDR3 length is 11 residues. Germline V lookup: CDR1 LGHDT, CDR2 YNNKEL (reference sequence). Trimming removed 4 bases from V and 2 bases from J, with 2 bases in between. CDR3 residues: CASSLQETQYF. CDR3 nucleotides: TGTGCCAGCAGCCTACAAGAGACCCAGTACTTC.

This sequence joins TRBV27 and TRBJ2-6; TRBD2 agrees at 9 bases. There are 16 residues in the CDR3. Germline loops: CDR1 MNHEY, CDR2 SMNVEV (reference sequence). The V gene end was trimmed by 6 bases and the J gene end by 3 bases; junction bases not matched to a gene: 6. The CDR3 region has the DNA TGTGCCAGCAGCTCCTATAGCGGGAGTGGGGCCAACGTCCTGACTTTC. It specifies CASSSYSGSGANVLTF.